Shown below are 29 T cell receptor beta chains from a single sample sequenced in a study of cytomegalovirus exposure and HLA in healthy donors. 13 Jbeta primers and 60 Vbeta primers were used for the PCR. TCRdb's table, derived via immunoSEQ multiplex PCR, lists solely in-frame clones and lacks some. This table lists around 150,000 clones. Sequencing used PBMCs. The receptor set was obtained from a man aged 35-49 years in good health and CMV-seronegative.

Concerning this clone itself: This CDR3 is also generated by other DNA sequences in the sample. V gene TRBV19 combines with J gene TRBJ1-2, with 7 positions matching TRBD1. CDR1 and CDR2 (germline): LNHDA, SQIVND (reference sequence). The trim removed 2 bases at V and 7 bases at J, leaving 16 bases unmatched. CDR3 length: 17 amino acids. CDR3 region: CASSIIGLDRGRGGYTF. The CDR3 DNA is TGTGCCAGTAGTATAATCGGTTTGGATAGGGGGCGAGGTGGCTACACCTTC.

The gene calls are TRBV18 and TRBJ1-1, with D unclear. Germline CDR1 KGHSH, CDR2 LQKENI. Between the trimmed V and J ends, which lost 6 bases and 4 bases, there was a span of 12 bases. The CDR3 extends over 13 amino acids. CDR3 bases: TGTGCCAGCTCTTTCGAGGCGGTCACTGAAGCTTTCTTT. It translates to CASSFEAVTEAFF.

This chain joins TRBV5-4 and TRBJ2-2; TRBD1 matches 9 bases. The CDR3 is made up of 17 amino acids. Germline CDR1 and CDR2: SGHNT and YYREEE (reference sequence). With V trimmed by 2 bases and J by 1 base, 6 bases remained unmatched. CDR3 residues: CASSLGPGQGNTGELFF. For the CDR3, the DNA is TGTGCCAGCAGCTTAGGGCCGGGACAGGGGAACACCGGGGAGCTGTTTTTT.

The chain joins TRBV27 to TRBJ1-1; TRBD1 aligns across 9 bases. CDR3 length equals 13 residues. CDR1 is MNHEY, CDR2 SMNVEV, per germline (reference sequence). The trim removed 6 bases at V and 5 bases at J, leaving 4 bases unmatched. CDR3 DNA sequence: TGTGCCAGCAGAAGGACAGGGGATACTGAAGCTTTCTTT. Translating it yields CASRRTGDTEAFF.

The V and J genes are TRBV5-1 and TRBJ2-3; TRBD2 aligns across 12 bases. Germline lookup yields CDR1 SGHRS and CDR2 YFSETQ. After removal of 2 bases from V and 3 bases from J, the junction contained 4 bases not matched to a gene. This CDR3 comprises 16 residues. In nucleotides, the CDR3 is TGCGCCAGCAGCTTTACTAGCGGGGGGCTTACAGATACGCAGTATTTT. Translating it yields CASSFTSGGLTDTQYF.

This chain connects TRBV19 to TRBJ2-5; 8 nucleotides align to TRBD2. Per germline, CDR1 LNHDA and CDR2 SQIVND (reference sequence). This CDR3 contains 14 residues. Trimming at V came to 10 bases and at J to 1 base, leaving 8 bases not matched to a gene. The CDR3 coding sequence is TGTGCCACGGGACTAGTGGGGACCCAAGAGACCCAGTACTTC. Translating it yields CATGLVGTQETQYF.

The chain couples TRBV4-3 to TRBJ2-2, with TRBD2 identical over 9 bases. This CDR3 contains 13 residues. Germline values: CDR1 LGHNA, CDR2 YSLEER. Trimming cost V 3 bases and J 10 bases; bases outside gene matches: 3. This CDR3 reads CASSHGLAPELFF. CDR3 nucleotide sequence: TGCGCCAGCAGCCACGGACTAGCGCCGGAGCTGTTTTTT.

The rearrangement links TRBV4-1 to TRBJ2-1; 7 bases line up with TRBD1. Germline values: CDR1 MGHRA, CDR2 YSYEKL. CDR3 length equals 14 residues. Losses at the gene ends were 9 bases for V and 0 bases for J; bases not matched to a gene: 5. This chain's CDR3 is CASTGDGSYNEQFF. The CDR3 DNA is TGCGCCAGTACAGGGGACGGCTCCTACAATGAGCAGTTCTTC.

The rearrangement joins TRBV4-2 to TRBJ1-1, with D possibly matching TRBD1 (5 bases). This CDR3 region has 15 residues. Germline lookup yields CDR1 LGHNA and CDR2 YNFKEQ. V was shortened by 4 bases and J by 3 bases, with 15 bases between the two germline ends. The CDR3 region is CASSRSGPRDTEAFF. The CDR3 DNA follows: TGTGCCAGCAGCCGTTCGGGCCCCAGGGACACTGAAGCTTTCTTT.

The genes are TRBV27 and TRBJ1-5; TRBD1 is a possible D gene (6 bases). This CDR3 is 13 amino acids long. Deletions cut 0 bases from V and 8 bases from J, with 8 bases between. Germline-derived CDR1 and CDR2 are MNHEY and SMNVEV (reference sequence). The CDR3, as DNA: TGTGCCAGCAGTTTATCCCACAGGGAGCCCCAGCATTTT. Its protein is CASSLSHREPQHF.

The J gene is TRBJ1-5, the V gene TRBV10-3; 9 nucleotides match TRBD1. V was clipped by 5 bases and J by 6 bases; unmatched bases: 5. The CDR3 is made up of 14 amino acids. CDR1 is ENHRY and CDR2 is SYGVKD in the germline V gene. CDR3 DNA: TGTGCCATCAGTCCACAGGGGGCGAGTCAGCCCCAGCATTTT. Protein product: CAISPQGASQPQHF.

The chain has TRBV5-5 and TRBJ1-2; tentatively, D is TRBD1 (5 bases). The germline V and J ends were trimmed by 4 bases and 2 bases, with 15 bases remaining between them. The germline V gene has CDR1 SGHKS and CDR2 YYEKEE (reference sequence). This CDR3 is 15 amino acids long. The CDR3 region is CASSPPGTHNYGYTF. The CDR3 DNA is TGTGCCAGCAGCCCTCCAGGGACTCACAACTATGGCTACACCTTC.

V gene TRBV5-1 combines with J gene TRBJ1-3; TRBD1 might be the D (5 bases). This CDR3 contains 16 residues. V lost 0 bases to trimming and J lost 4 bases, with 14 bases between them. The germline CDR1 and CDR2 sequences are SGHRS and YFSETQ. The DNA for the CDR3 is TGCGCCAGCAGCTTGGCCGTAGGGGCTAAAGGAAACACCATATATTTT. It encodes CASSLAVGAKGNTIYF.

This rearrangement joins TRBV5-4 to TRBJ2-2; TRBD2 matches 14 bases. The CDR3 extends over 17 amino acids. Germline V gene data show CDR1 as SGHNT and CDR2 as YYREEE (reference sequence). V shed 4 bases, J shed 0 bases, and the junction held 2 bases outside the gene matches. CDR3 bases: TGTGCCAGCAGCACGGGACTAGCGGGAGCGAACACCGGGGAGCTGTTTTTT. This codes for CASSTGLAGANTGELFF.

CDR3 nucleotides: TGTGCCAGCAGCCGTCAGGGGGGTGGCACAGATACGCAGTATTTT. Translation gives CASSRQGGGTDTQYF. The chain combines TRBV7-3 with TRBJ2-3, with D possibly matching TRBD1 (7 bases). This CDR3 region has 15 residues. CDR1 is SGHTA and CDR2 is FQGTGA in the germline V gene. Trimming pared 5 bases from V and 1 base from J, leaving 13 bases between.

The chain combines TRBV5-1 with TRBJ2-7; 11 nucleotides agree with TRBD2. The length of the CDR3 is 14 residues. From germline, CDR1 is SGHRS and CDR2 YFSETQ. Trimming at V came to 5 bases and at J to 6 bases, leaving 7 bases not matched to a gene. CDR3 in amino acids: CASRETSGEFEQYF. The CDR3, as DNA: TGCGCCAGCAGAGAGACTAGCGGGGAATTCGAGCAGTACTTC.

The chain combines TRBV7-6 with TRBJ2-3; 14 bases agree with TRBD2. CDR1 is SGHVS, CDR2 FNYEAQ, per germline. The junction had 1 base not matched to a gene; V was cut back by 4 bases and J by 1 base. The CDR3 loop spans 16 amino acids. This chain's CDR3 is CASSSGLAGGTDTQYF. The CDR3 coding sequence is TGTGCCAGCAGCTCGGGACTAGCGGGGGGCACAGATACGCAGTATTTT.

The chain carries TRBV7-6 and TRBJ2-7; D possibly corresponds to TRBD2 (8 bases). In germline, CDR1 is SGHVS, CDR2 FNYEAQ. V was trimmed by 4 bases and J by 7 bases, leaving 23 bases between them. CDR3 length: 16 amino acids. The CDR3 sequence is CASSSQGPALAGEQYF. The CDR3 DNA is TGTGCCAGCAGCTCACAGGGGCCGGCTTTAGCGGGAGAGCAGTACTTC.

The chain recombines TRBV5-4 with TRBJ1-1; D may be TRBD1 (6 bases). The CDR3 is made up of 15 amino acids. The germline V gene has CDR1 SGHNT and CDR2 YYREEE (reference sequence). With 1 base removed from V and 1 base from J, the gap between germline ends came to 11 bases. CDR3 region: CASSLLGTRNTEAFF. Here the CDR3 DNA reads TGTGCCAGCAGCTTGTTGGGGACAAGGAACACTGAAGCTTTCTTT.

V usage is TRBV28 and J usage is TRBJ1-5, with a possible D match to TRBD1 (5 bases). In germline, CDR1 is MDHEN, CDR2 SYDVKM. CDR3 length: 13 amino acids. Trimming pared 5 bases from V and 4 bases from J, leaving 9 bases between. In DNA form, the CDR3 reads TGTGCCAGCAGTGGACAAGCGAATCAGCCCCAGCATTTT. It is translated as CASSGQANQPQHF. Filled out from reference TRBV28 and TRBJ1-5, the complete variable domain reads DVKVTQSSRYLVKRTGEKVFLECVQDMDHENMFWYRQDPGLGLRLIYFSYDVKMKEKGDIPEGYSVSREKKERFSLILESASTNQTSMYLCASSGQANQPQHFGDGTRLSIL.

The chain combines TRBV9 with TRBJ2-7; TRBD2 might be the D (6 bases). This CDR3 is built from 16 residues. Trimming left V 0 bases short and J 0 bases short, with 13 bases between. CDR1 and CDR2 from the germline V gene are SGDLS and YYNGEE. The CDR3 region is CASSVGGSGGSYEQYF. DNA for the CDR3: TGTGCCAGCAGCGTAGGCGGTAGCGGAGGCTCCTACGAGCAGTACTTC.

This CDR3 is CASSLPGMNTEAFF. The CDR3, as DNA: TGTGCCAGCAGCTTGCCAGGGATGAACACTGAAGCTTTCTTT. V usage is TRBV5-5 and J usage is TRBJ1-1; a possible D gene is TRBD1 (5 bases). CDR3 length equals 14 residues. Per germline, CDR1 SGHKS and CDR2 YYEKEE (reference sequence). The germline V and J ends were trimmed by 1 base and 0 bases, with 7 bases remaining between them.

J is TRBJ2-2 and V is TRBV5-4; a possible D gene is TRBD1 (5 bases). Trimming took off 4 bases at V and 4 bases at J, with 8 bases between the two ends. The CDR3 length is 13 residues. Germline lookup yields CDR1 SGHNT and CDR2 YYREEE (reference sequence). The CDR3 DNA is TGTGCCAGCAGCCCAGACAGCACCGGGGAGCTGTTTTTT. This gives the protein CASSPDSTGELFF.

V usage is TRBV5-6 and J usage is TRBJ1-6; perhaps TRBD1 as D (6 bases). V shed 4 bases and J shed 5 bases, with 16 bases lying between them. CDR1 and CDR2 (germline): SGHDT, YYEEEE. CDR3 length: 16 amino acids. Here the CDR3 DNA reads TGTGCCAGCAGCCCGACGGGGGGGCTACATAATTCACCCCTCCACTTT. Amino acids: CASSPTGGLHNSPLHF.

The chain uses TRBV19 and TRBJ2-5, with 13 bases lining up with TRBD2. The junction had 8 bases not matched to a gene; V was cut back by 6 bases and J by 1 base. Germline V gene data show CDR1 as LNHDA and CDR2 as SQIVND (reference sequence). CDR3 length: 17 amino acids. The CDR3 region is CASRGEGLAGLQETQYF. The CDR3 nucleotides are TGTGCCAGTAGAGGGGAGGGACTAGCGGGGCTCCAAGAGACCCAGTACTTC.

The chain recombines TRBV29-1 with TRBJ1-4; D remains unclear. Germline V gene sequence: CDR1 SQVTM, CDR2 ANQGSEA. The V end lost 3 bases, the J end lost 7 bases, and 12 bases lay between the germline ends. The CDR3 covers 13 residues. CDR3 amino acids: CSVDLGIPEKLFF. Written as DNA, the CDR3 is TGCAGCGTTGATCTAGGAATACCTGAAAAACTGTTTTTT.

CDR3 nucleotide sequence: TGCGCCAGCAGCCACGGGCAGGGTGGAAGGTCTCCGACCCAGTACTTC. Its translation: CASSHGQGGRSPTQYF. The chain carries TRBV4-1 and TRBJ2-5, with D possibly TRBD1 on 5 matching bases. Trimming removed 3 bases at V and 7 bases at J, with 21 bases between. CDR1 MGHRA and CDR2 YSYEKL come from the germline V gene. This CDR3 contains 16 residues.

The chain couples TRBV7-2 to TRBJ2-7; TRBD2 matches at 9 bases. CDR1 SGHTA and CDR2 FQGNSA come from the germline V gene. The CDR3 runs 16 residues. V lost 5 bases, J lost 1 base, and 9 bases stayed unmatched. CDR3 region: CASSPSGRGGSYEQYF. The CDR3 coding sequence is TGTGCCAGCAGCCCCTCGGGGCGGGGGGGTTCCTACGAGCAGTACTTC.

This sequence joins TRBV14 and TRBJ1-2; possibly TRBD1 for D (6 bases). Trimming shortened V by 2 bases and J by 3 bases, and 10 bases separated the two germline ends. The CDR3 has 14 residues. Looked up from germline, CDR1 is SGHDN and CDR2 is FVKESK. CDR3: CASSQIGGDYGYTF. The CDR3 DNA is TGTGCCAGCAGCCAAATAGGGGGGGACTATGGCTACACCTTC.